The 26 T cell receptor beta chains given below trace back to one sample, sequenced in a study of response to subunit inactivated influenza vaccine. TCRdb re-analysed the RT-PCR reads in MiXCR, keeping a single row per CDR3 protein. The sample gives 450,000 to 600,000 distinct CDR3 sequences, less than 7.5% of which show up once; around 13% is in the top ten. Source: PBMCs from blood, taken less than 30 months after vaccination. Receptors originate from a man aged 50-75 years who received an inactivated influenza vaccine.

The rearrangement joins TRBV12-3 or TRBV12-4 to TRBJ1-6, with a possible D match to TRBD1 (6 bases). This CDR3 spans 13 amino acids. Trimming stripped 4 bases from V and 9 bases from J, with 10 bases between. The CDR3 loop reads CASSSAQGSPLHF. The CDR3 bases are TGTGCCAGCAGTTCGGCACAGGGTTCACCCCTCCACTTT.

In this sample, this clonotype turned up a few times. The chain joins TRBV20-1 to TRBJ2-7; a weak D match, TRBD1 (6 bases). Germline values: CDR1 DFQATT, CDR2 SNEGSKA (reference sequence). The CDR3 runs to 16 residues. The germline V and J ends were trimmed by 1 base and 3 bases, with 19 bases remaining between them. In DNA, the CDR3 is TGCAGTGCTAGAGGTCTGGTGGGGGCTAAAGTCTACGAGCAGTACTTC. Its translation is CSARGLVGAKVYEQYF.

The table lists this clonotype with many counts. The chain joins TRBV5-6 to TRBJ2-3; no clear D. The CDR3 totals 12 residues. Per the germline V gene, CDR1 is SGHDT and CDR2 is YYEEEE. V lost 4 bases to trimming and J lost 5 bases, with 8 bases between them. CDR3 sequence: CASSRFRDTQYF. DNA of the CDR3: TGTGCCAGCAGCCGCTTCCGAGATACGCAGTATTTT.

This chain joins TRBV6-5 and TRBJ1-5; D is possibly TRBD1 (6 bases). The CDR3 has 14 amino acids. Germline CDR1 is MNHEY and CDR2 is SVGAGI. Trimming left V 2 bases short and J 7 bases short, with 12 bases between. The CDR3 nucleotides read TGTGCCAGCAGTTACGCTCAGGGGAGACAGCCCCAGCATTTT. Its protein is CASSYAQGRQPQHF.

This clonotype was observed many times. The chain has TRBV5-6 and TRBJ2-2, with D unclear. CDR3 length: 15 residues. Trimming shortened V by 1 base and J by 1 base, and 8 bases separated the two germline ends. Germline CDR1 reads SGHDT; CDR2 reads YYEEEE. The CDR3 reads CASSLSQVNTGELFF. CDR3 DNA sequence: TGTGCCAGCAGCTTGAGTCAGGTGAACACCGGGGAGCTGTTTTTT.

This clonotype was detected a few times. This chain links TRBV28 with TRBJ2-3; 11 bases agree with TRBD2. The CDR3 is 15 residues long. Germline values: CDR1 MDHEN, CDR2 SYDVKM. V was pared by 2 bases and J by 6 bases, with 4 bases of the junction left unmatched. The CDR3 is CASSLPSGRRDTQYF. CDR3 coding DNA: TGTGCCAGCAGTTTACCTAGCGGGAGGCGGGATACGCAGTATTTT.

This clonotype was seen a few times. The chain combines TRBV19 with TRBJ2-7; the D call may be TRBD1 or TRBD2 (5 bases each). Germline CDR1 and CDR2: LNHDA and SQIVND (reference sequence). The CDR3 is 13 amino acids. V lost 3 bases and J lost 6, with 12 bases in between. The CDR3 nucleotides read TGTGCCAGTAGTATGTTTCGGGACGGCGAGCAGTACTTC. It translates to CASSMFRDGEQYF.

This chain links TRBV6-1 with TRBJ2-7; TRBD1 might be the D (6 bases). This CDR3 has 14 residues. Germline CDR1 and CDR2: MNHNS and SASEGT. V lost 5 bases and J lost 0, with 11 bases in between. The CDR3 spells CASSKTGASYEQYF. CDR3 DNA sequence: TGTGCCAGCAGTAAGACAGGAGCCTCCTACGAGCAGTACTTC.

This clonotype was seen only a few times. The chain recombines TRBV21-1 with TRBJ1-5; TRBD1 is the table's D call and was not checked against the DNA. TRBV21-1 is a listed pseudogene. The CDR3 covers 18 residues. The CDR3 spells CASTFWDTSQNSNQPQHF. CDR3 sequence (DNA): TGTGCCAGCACCTTCTGGGACACATCTCAAAATAGCAATCAGCCCCAGCATTTT.

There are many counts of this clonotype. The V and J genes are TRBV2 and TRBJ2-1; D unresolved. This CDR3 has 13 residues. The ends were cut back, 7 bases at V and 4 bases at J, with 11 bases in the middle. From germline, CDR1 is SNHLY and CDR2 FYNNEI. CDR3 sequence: CASTRLLYNEQFF. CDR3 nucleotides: TGTGCCAGCACACGACTCCTTTACAATGAGCAGTTCTTC.

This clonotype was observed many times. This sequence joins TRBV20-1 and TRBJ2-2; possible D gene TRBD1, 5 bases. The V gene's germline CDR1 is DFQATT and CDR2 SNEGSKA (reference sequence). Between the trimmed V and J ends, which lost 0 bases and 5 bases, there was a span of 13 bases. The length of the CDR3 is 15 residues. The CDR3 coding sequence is TGCAGTGCTAGAGAGGCAGGGAAGAGGACCGGGGAGCTGTTTTTT. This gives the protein CSAREAGKRTGELFF.

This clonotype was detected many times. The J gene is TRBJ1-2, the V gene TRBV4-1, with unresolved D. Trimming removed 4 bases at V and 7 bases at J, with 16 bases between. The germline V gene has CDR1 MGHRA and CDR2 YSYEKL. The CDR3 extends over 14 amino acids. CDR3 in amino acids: CASSRSGEIGGYTF. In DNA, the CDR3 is TGCGCCAGCAGCCGAAGCGGTGAAATCGGTGGCTACACCTTC.

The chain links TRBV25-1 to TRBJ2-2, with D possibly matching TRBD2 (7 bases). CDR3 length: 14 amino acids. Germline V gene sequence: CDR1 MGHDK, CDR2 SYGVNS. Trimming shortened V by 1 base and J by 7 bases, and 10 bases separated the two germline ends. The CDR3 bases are TGTGCCAGCAGTGAATGGGGAGGGGGCGGGGAGCTGTTTTTT. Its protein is CASSEWGGGGELFF.

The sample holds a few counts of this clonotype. CDR3 in amino acids: CASSTRTGDVEQYF. In nucleotides, the CDR3 is TGTGCCAGCAGCACTCGGACAGGGGATGTCGAGCAGTACTTC. The chain links TRBV7-9 to TRBJ2-7, with 9 bases fitting TRBD1. The V gene's germline CDR1 is SEHNR and CDR2 FQNEAQ (reference sequence). With 5 bases clipped from V and 6 bases from J, the junction kept 8 bases outside the gene matches. CDR3 length: 14 residues.

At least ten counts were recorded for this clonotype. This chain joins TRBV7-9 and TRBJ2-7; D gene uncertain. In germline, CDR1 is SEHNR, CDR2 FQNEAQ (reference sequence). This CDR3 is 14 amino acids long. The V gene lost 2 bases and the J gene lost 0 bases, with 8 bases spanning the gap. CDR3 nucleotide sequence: TGTGCCAGCAGCTTATACCAGAGCTCCTACGAGCAGTACTTC. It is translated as CASSLYQSSYEQYF.

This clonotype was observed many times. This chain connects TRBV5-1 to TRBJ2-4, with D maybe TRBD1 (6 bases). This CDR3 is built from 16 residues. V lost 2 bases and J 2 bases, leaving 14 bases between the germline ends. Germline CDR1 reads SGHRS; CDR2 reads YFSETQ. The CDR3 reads CASSFGGLTTKNIQYF. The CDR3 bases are TGCGCCAGCAGCTTTGGGGGCCTTACTACCAAAAACATTCAGTACTTC. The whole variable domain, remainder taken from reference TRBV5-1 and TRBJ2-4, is KAGVTQTPRYLIKTRGQQVTLSCSPISGHRSVSWYQQTPGQGLQFLFEYFSETQRNKGNFPGRFSGRQFSNSRSEMNVSTLELGDSALYLCASSFGGLTTKNIQYFGAGTRLSVL.

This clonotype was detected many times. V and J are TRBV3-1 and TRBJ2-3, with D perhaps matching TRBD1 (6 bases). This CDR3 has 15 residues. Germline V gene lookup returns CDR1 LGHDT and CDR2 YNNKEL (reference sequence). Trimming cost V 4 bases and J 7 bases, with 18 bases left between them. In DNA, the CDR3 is TGTGCCAGCAGCCGAAGGGGGAACAGCCTCAATACGCAGTATTTT. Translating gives CASSRRGNSLNTQYF.

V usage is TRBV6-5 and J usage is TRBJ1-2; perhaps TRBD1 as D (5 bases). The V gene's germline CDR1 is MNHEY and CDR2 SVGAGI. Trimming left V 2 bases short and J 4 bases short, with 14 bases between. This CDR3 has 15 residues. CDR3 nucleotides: TGTGCCAGCAGTTACGCGCGCAGTGGGACCTATGGCTACACCTTC. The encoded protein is CASSYARSGTYGYTF.

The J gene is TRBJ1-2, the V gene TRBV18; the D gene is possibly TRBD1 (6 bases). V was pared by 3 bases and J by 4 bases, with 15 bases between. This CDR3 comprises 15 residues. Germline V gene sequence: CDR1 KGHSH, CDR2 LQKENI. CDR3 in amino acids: CASSPWTEGGYGYTF. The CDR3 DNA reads TGTGCCAGCTCACCCTGGACAGAAGGGGGCTATGGCTACACCTTC. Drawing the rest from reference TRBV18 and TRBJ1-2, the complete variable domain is NAGVMQNPRHLVRRRGQEARLRCSPMKGHSHVYWYRQLPEEGLKFMVYLQKENIIDESGMPKERFSAEFPKEGPSILRIQQVVRGDSAAYFCASSPWTEGGYGYTFGSGTRLTVV.

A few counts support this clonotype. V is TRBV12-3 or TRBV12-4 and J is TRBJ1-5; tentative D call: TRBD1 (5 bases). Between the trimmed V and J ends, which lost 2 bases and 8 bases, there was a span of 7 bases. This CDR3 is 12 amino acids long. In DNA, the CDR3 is TGTGCCAGCAGTTTACAGGGCGAGCCCCAGCATTTT. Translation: CASSLQGEPQHF.

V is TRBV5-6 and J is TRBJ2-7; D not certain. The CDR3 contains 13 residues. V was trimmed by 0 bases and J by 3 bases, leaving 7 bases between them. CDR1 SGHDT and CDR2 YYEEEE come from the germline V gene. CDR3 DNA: TGTGCCAGCAGCTTGGCCGCGATCTACGAGCAGTACTTC. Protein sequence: CASSLAAIYEQYF.

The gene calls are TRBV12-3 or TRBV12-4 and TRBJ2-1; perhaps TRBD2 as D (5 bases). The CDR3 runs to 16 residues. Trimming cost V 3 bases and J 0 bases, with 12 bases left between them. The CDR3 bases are TGTGCCAGCAGTTTCCCGGCTAGCCGCTCCTACAATGAGCAGTTCTTC. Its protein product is CASSFPASRSYNEQFF.

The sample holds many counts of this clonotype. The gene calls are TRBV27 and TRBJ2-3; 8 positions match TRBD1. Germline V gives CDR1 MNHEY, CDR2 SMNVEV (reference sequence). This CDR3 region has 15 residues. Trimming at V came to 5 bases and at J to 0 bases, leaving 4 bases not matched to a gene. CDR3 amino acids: CASSLRGQSTDTQYF. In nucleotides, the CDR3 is TGTGCCAGCAGTCTCAGGGGGCAAAGCACAGATACGCAGTATTTT.

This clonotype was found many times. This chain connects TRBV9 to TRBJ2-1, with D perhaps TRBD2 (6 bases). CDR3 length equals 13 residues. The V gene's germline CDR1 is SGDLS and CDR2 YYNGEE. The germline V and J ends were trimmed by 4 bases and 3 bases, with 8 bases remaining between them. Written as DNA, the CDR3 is TGTGCCAGCAGCCCGCGGGACTACAATGAGCAGTTCTTC. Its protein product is CASSPRDYNEQFF.

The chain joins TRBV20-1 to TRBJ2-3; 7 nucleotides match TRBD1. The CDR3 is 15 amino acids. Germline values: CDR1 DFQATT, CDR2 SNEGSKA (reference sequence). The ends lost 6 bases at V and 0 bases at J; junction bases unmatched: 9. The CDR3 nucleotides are TGCAGTGCAATCGGGACAGCTCCTAGCACAGATACGCAGTATTTT. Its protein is CSAIGTAPSTDTQYF.

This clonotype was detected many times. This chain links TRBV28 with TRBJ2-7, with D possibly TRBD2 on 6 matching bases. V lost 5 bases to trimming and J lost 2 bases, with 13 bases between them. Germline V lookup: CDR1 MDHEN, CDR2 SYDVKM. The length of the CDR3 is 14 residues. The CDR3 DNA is TGTGCCAGCAGTGCGGGACCGACACCCTACGAGCAGTACTTC. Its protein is CASSAGPTPYEQYF. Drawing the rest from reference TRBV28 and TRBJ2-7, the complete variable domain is DVKVTQSSRYLVKRTGEKVFLECVQDMDHENMFWYRQDPGLGLRLIYFSYDVKMKEKGDIPEGYSVSREKKERFSLILESASTNQTSMYLCASSAGPTPYEQYFGPGTRLTVT.